What follows are 10 T cell receptor beta chains derived from one specimen sequenced in a study of T cell responses to AZD1222 COVID-19 vaccine. Data came from immunoSEQ multiplex PCR; TCRdb stores just in-frame clones and leaves some out. The repertoire includes some 110,000 clones, about nine tenths of them detected once, and 5% to 5.5% sits in the top ten. Sample: peripheral blood, taken on day 0 of AZD1222 vaccination. Receptors originate from an adult in good health.

V gene TRBV7-9 combines with J gene TRBJ1-6; no definite D call. The CDR3 sequence is 14 residues long. V was trimmed by 5 bases and J by 7 bases, leaving 12 bases between them. From germline, CDR1 is SEHNR and CDR2 FQNEAQ (reference sequence). CDR3 in DNA: TGTGCCAGCAGCCCCCGGGGAAGGAATTCACCCCTCCACTTT. This codes for CASSPRGRNSPLHF.

This sequence joins TRBV29-1 and TRBJ2-5; 10 nucleotides match TRBD1. J was trimmed by 5 bases and V by 7 bases; bases with no gene match: 7. CDR1 is SQVTM, CDR2 ANQGSEA, per germline. The CDR3 totals 13 residues. The CDR3: CSARDRGRETQYF. The CDR3 DNA follows: TGCAGCGCCCGGGACAGGGGCCGGGAGACCCAGTACTTC. Using reference TRBV29-1 and TRBJ2-5 for the parts outside the CDR3, the full variable domain is SAVISQKPSRDICQRGTSLTIQCQVDSQVTMMFWYRQQPGQSLTLIATANQGSEATYESGFVIDKFPISRPNLTFSTLTVSNMSPEDSSIYLCSARDRGRETQYFGPGTRLLVL.

The rearrangement links TRBV28 to TRBJ1-1, with TRBD1 identical over 7 bases. With 7 bases clipped from V and 7 bases from J, the junction kept 3 bases outside the gene matches. There are 11 residues in the CDR3. Germline CDR1 is MDHEN and CDR2 is SYDVKM. In DNA, the CDR3 is TGTGCCAGCACCCGGACAGGTGAAGCTTTCTTT. Amino acid sequence: CASTRTGEAFF.

The chain carries TRBV7-9 and TRBJ2-2; D is perhaps TRBD1 or TRBD2 (5 bases each). The length of the CDR3 is 14 residues. The V gene's germline CDR1 is SEHNR and CDR2 FQNEAQ (reference sequence). Trimming pared 5 bases from V and 5 bases from J, leaving 12 bases between. The CDR3 loop reads CASSRIGETGELFF. CDR3 bases: TGTGCCAGCAGCCGCATAGGGGAGACCGGGGAGCTGTTTTTT.

CDR3: CASSPSPGQYLFF. The CDR3 DNA follows: TGCGCCAGCAGCCCAAGCCCAGGGCAATATCTGTTTTTT. The chain carries TRBV4-1 and TRBJ1-4; TRBD1 is a possible D gene (5 bases). The ends were cut back, 4 bases at V and 14 bases at J, with 17 bases in the middle. The CDR3 length is 13 residues. The V gene's germline CDR1 is MGHRA and CDR2 YSYEKL.

The J gene is TRBJ2-2, the V gene TRBV5-1; no firm D call. This CDR3 has 14 residues. V was pared by 4 bases and J by 2 bases, with 9 bases between. CDR1 and CDR2 from the germline V gene are SGHRS and YFSETQ. This CDR3 reads CASSPDPNTGELFF. For the CDR3, the DNA is TGCGCCAGCAGCCCAGACCCCAACACCGGGGAGCTGTTTTTT.

The genes are TRBV18 and TRBJ1-3; 7 positions match TRBD1. Germline trimming cut 5 bases from V and 0 bases from J; bases unmatched to any gene: 7. The CDR3 is made up of 16 amino acids. The germline V gene encodes CDR1 KGHSH and CDR2 LQKENI. CDR3 residues: CASSLTGSSSGNTIYF. CDR3 nucleotide sequence: TGTGCCAGCTCATTGACAGGGTCGAGCTCTGGAAACACCATATATTTT.

The chain has TRBV9 and TRBJ1-4; D is undetermined. The V and J ends lost 0 bases and 3 bases respectively, with 9 bases between them. CDR1 and CDR2 (germline): SGDLS, YYNGEE. CDR3 size: 15 residues. The CDR3 nucleotides read TGTGCCAGCAGCGTAGACGAATGGGCTAATGAAAAACTGTTTTTT. Its protein product is CASSVDEWANEKLFF.

This clone came up once. In nucleotides, the CDR3 is TGTGCCAGCAGTTCCGGGGGGATGAACACTGAAGCTTTCTTT. This translates into CASSSGGMNTEAFF. This rearrangement joins TRBV28 to TRBJ1-1; possible D gene TRBD1, 5 bases. V gave up 4 bases and J gave up 0 bases, with 9 bases separating them. The germline V gene encodes CDR1 MDHEN and CDR2 SYDVKM. This CDR3 contains 14 residues.

The chain is built from TRBV7-6 and TRBJ2-2, with D tentatively TRBD2 (6 bases). The CDR3 consists of 16 residues. Germline assignment: CDR1 SGHVS and CDR2 FNYEAQ. Between the trimmed V and J ends, which lost 4 bases and 2 bases, there was a span of 14 bases. The CDR3 DNA sequence: TGTGCCAGCAGCTCCCAACCGGGACTCAACACCGGGGAGCTGTTTTTT. It specifies CASSSQPGLNTGELFF.